The 30 T cell receptor beta chains below all came from one sample that was sequenced in a study of T cell repertoires in cytomegalovirus infection. TCRdb re-called the reads with MiXCR, one entry per CDR3 protein. The table has some 200,000 distinct CDR3 sequences, less than 9.5% seen once. Sequences were obtained from PBMCs. Receptors were obtained from a human donor in good health (CMV status not recorded). Some clones in this sample may be carry-over from other donors' samples.

V is TRBV30 and J is TRBJ1-3; 7 positions match TRBD1. V lost 7 bases to trimming and J lost 2 bases; unmatched junction nucleotides: 11. Germline assignment: CDR1 GTSNPN and CDR2 SVGIG (reference sequence). The CDR3 contains 15 residues. CDR3 bases: TGTGCCTCGGAGTGGGCAGGGGGTCCTGGAAACACCATATATTTT. Its protein product is CASEWAGGPGNTIYF. Full variable domain (outside the CDR3, taken from reference TRBV30 and TRBJ1-3): SQTIHQWPATLVQPVGSPLSLECTVEGTSNPNLYWYRQAAGRGLQLLFYSVGIGQISSEVPQNLSASRPQDRQFILSSKKLLLSDSGFYLCASEWAGGPGNTIYFGEGSWLTVV.

In its sample, this clonotype was seen a few times. This chain uses TRBV29-1 with TRBJ2-3; tentative D call: TRBD1 (6 bases). Germline V gene sequence: CDR1 SQVTM, CDR2 ANQGSEA. The CDR3 runs to 14 residues. V lost 3 bases and J lost 2, with 12 bases in between. This CDR3 reads CSVDVQGITDTQYF. The CDR3 nucleotides read TGCAGCGTTGACGTCCAGGGGATCACAGATACGCAGTATTTT.

This clonotype came up many times. The chain uses TRBV19 and TRBJ1-1; the D gene is possibly TRBD1 (6 bases). Germline assignment: CDR1 LNHDA and CDR2 SQIVND (reference sequence). V shed 3 bases and J shed 1 base, with 6 bases lying between them. The CDR3 is 13 residues long. As DNA, the CDR3 is TGTGCCAGTAGTATGGACAGGAACACTGAAGCTTTCTTT. This sequence encodes CASSMDRNTEAFF.

This clonotype was recorded a few times. This sequence joins TRBV7-2 and TRBJ2-5; 14 positions agree with TRBD2. The germline CDR1 and CDR2 sequences are SGHTA and FQGNSA. The CDR3 is made up of 16 amino acids. Losses at the gene ends were 1 base for V and 4 bases for J; bases not matched to a gene: 2. DNA for the CDR3: TGTGCCAGCAGCTTAGTTGGGACTAGCGGGGGAGAGACCCAGTACTTC. It translates to CASSLVGTSGGETQYF.

With respect to this clonotype: One base away lies a much larger clone, so this may be a sequencing read error. The V and J genes are TRBV28 and TRBJ2-7; D is possibly TRBD2 (5 bases). V lost 2 bases and J lost 5, with 16 bases in between. The germline CDR1 and CDR2 sequences are MDHEN and SYDVKM. CDR3 size: 15 residues. This CDR3 is CASSLDGKKIHEQYF. The CDR3 coding sequence is TGTGCCAGCAGTTTAGACGGGAAGAAGATCCACGAGCAGTACTTC.

This clonotype was seen a few times. The chain recombines TRBV29-1 with TRBJ2-7; no clear D. The germline V and J ends were trimmed by 4 bases and 3 bases, with 4 bases remaining between them. CDR1 and CDR2 (germline): SQVTM, ANQGSEA. This CDR3 is 10 amino acids long. The CDR3 DNA sequence: TGCAGCGTTGGAGACTACGAGCAGTACTTC. Its protein is CSVGDYEQYF.

This clonotype was observed many times. The genes are TRBV28 and TRBJ2-7; tentatively, D is TRBD1 or TRBD2 (5 bases each). V lost 2 bases, J lost 0 bases, and 14 bases lay in between. This CDR3 is built from 16 residues. Germline lookup yields CDR1 MDHEN and CDR2 SYDVKM. The chain's CDR3 is CASSLSWGGRSYEQYF. Written as DNA, the CDR3 is TGTGCCAGCAGTTTAAGCTGGGGCGGGCGCTCCTACGAGCAGTACTTC.

This clonotype was counted many times. This chain joins TRBV5-1 and TRBJ1-2; D gene ambiguous. Trimming pared 3 bases from V and 8 bases from J, leaving 11 bases between. Germline lookup yields CDR1 SGHRS and CDR2 YFSETQ. The length of the CDR3 is 12 residues. CDR3 coding DNA: TGCGCCAGCAGCTCAGACCGTTTCGGCTACACCTTC. Its translation is CASSSDRFGYTF.

The sample holds many counts of this clonotype. The chain has TRBV7-2 and TRBJ2-1; 11 bases align to TRBD1. There are 14 residues in the CDR3. The V and J ends lost 8 bases and 4 bases, in that order; junction bases with no gene match: 4. CDR1 is SGHTA, CDR2 FQGNSA, per germline. DNA of the CDR3: TGTGCCAGCTCGGGACAGGGGGTGTACAATGAGCAGTTCTTC. Protein sequence: CASSGQGVYNEQFF.

This clonotype was counted between two and nine times. For the CDR3, the DNA is TGTGCCAGCAGCCTACGGACAGGTCAAGAGACCCAGTACTTC. Amino acid sequence: CASSLRTGQETQYF. V and J are TRBV11-2 and TRBJ2-5; 7 nucleotides line up with TRBD1. The CDR3 runs to 14 residues. J lost 2 bases, V lost 5 bases, and 5 bases had no gene match. The germline V gene has CDR1 SGHAT and CDR2 FQNNGV.

This clonotype was detected ten times or more. The chain has TRBV7-8 and TRBJ1-4; D perhaps matches TRBD1 (5 bases). Germline V gene sequence: CDR1 SGHVS, CDR2 FQNEAQ. The CDR3 runs 13 residues. V was trimmed by 5 bases and J by 8 bases, leaving 12 bases between them. The CDR3 is CASSPGTVEKLFF. CDR3 DNA: TGTGCCAGCAGCCCAGGGACCGTCGAAAAACTGTTTTTT.

This clonotype occurred many times. The V gene is TRBV7-2, the J gene TRBJ2-1; D is uncertain. Trimming cost V 1 base and J 4 bases, with 11 bases left between them. The length of the CDR3 is 15 residues. In germline, CDR1 is SGHTA, CDR2 FQGNSA. The CDR3 region has the DNA TGTGCCAGCAGCTTAGGGGATTACAGATACAATGAGCAGTTCTTC. Protein product: CASSLGDYRYNEQFF.

This clonotype was detected ten times or more. V usage is TRBV7-2 and J usage is TRBJ2-3; weak D call: TRBD1 (5 bases). The germline V and J ends were trimmed by 0 bases and 6 bases, with 10 bases remaining between them. This CDR3 is 14 amino acids long. Germline assignment: CDR1 SGHTA and CDR2 FQGNSA. DNA of the CDR3: TGTGCCAGCAGCTTAGCGACAGTCTCCGATACGCAGTATTTT. Protein sequence: CASSLATVSDTQYF.

J is TRBJ2-7 and V is TRBV5-5; no reliable D call. The germline V gene has CDR1 SGHKS and CDR2 YYEKEE (reference sequence). The ends were cut back, 0 bases at V and 3 bases at J, with 16 bases in the middle. This CDR3 contains 16 residues. CDR3 DNA: TGTGCCAGCAGCTTGGCCGGCAGACCTGGTGACTACGAGCAGTACTTC. As protein: CASSLAGRPGDYEQYF.

Only a few counts were recorded for this clonotype. This chain links TRBV12-3 or TRBV12-4 with TRBJ2-5, with 11 bases fitting TRBD2. With 6 bases clipped from V and 7 bases from J, the junction kept 13 bases outside the gene matches. The CDR3 length is 16 residues. Here the CDR3 reads CASSALTSGGRGTQYF. The CDR3 nucleotides read TGTGCCAGCAGCGCACTCACTAGCGGGGGTAGGGGGACCCAGTACTTC.

V usage is TRBV29-1 and J usage is TRBJ1-2, with D possibly TRBD1 on 6 matching bases. The V end lost 5 bases, the J end lost 8 bases, and 12 bases lay between the germline ends. There are 11 residues in the CDR3. Looked up from germline, CDR1 is SQVTM and CDR2 is ANQGSEA. CDR3 coding DNA: TGCAGCGTTCCCCCGGACAGCGGCTACACCTTC. Translating it yields CSVPPDSGYTF. The full variable domain, in which reference TRBV29-1 and TRBJ1-2 provide the parts outside the CDR3, is SAVISQKPSRDICQRGTSLTIQCQVDSQVTMMFWYRQQPGQSLTLIATANQGSEATYESGFVIDKFPISRPNLTFSTLTVSNMSPEDSSIYLCSVPPDSGYTFGSGTRLTVV.

The CDR3 loop reads CSALNNFGYNEQFF. The CDR3 DNA is TGCAGTGCTTTAAATAATTTCGGATACAATGAGCAGTTCTTC. The chain links TRBV20-1 to TRBJ2-1, with unresolved D. The germline CDR1 and CDR2 sequences are DFQATT and SNEGSKA (reference sequence). V was cut by 5 bases and J by 4 bases, with 15 bases left in between. CDR3 size: 14 residues.

This clonotype was observed at least ten times. The chain carries TRBV20-1 and TRBJ1-1; D unclear. Germline V CDR1 and CDR2: DFQATT, SNEGSKA (reference sequence). This CDR3 is built from 13 residues. Trimming removed 5 bases from V and 0 bases from J, with 10 bases in between. The CDR3 sequence is CSAYRSLNTEAFF. Here the CDR3 DNA reads TGCAGTGCTTACAGAAGCCTGAACACTGAAGCTTTCTTT.

This clonotype has only a few counts. The V and J genes are TRBV2 and TRBJ1-1, with TRBD1 matching over 8 bases. The CDR3 has 15 amino acids. From germline, CDR1 is SNHLY and CDR2 FYNNEI. Trimming cost V 6 bases and J 2 bases; bases outside gene matches: 8. Here the CDR3 reads CASRMGQVYNTEAFF. The CDR3 DNA reads as TGTGCCAGCAGAATGGGACAGGTATATAACACTGAAGCTTTCTTT.

The chain is built from TRBV29-1 and TRBJ2-7, with D hard to call. There are 12 residues in the CDR3. The germline V and J ends were trimmed by 5 bases and 3 bases, with 11 bases remaining between them. Germline CDR1 is SQVTM and CDR2 is ANQGSEA. The DNA for the CDR3 is TGCAGCGTTTTACCGGGCCTCTACGAGCAGTACTTC. Its translation is CSVLPGLYEQYF.

In this sample, this clonotype turned up a few times. The rearrangement joins TRBV10-3 to TRBJ1-6; TRBD1 matches 8 bases. CDR3 length: 14 amino acids. V lost 5 bases, J lost 6 bases, and 3 bases stayed unmatched. Germline V lookup: CDR1 ENHRY, CDR2 SYGVKD. The CDR3, as DNA: TGTGCCATCAGTTCGGACAGGGCTAATTCACCCCTCCACTTT. It encodes CAISSDRANSPLHF.

This clonotype has a count of ten or more. The J gene is TRBJ1-6, the V gene TRBV7-2; 9 nucleotides line up with TRBD1. The CDR3 is 16 residues long. The trim removed 6 bases at V and 0 bases at J, leaving 3 bases unmatched. The germline CDR1 and CDR2 sequences are SGHTA and FQGNSA. The CDR3 here is CASSQTGGSYNSPLHF. The CDR3 coding sequence is TGTGCCAGCAGTCAGACAGGGGGCTCCTATAATTCACCCCTCCACTTT.

This clonotype was seen many times. The chain combines TRBV7-2 with TRBJ2-3, with a tentative D call TRBD2 (5 bases). The V gene lost 5 bases and the J gene lost 4 bases, with 19 bases spanning the gap. The V gene's germline CDR1 is SGHTA and CDR2 FQGNSA. The length of the CDR3 is 16 residues. The CDR3 sequence: CASSPGVAPLADTQYF. CDR3 in DNA: TGTGCCAGCAGCCCCGGGGTGGCTCCGCTGGCAGATACGCAGTATTTT.

This clonotype came up many times. The chain recombines TRBV6-6 with TRBJ2-3; D perhaps matches TRBD1 (6 bases). CDR3 length: 15 amino acids. V was pared by 6 bases and J by 2 bases, with 15 bases between. Germline V gives CDR1 MNHNY, CDR2 SVGAGI (reference sequence). Here the CDR3 DNA reads TGTGCCAGCAGGAACCTGGGGGCCTACACAGATACGCAGTATTTT. Translation: CASRNLGAYTDTQYF.

This clonotype was recorded at least ten times. The V call is TRBV7-8, the J call TRBJ2-1, with TRBD1 matching 10 bases. This CDR3 is built from 17 residues. J was trimmed by 2 bases and V by 5 bases; bases with no gene match: 9. Germline assignment: CDR1 SGHVS and CDR2 FQNEAQ. The CDR3 protein is CASSRRLGTGAYNEQFF. The CDR3 coding sequence is TGTGCCAGCAGCCGCAGATTGGGGACAGGGGCCTACAATGAGCAGTTCTTC.

This clonotype came up many times. The chain is built from TRBV7-8 and TRBJ2-1; D tentatively fits TRBD1 or TRBD2 (5 bases each). The germline gives CDR1 SGHVS, CDR2 FQNEAQ. V was trimmed by 4 bases and J by 13 bases, leaving 17 bases between them. The CDR3 runs to 13 residues. CDR3 DNA sequence: TGTGCCAGCAGCTCCAAATGGGACGGTTCCCAGTTCTTC. This translates into CASSSKWDGSQFF.

V is TRBV20-1 and J is TRBJ2-4; no clear D gene. Trimming pared 6 bases from V and 6 bases from J, leaving 9 bases between. CDR3 size: 11 residues. Germline assignment: CDR1 DFQATT and CDR2 SNEGSKA (reference sequence). CDR3 region: CSAYPGNIQYF. In DNA, the CDR3 is TGCAGTGCGTACCCGGGAAACATTCAGTACTTC.

This clonotype came up many times. The rearrangement uses TRBV7-2 and TRBJ2-7; D is ambiguous. Germline CDR1 is SGHTA and CDR2 is FQGNSA. CDR3 length equals 14 residues. Between the trimmed V and J ends, which lost 1 base and 2 bases, there was a span of 9 bases. CDR3 DNA sequence: TGTGCCAGCAGCTTAGTGAACGGACCCTACGAGCAGTACTTC. It is translated as CASSLVNGPYEQYF.

In this sample, this clonotype turned up many times. The V call is TRBV7-2, the J call TRBJ1-1, with a weak D call TRBD1 (6 bases). The V and J ends lost 6 bases and 2 bases respectively, with 13 bases between them. Looked up from germline, CDR1 is SGHTA and CDR2 is FQGNSA. The CDR3 extends over 14 amino acids. The chain's CDR3 is CASRFTGQNTEAFF. CDR3 DNA: TGTGCCAGCAGATTTACAGGGCAAAACACTGAAGCTTTCTTT.

The rearrangement joins TRBV24-1 to TRBJ2-1; TRBD1 aligns across 7 bases. CDR1 is KGHDR, CDR2 SFDVKD, per germline. Losses at the gene ends were 4 bases for V and 8 bases for J; bases not matched to a gene: 10. This CDR3 region has 15 residues. Here the CDR3 DNA reads TGTGCCACCAGTGACAGAGGGGGCATTTCACATGAGCAGTTCTTC. Amino acid sequence: CATSDRGGISHEQFF.